This record concerns one T cell receptor (beta chain) sequence. Terminally differentiated effector memory CD45RA+ cells were excluded from the naive CD8 cells, which were CD45RO-negative and positively selected for CCR7. These data are taken from a study of shared clonotypes between healthy human individuals. Clones were read by immunoSEQ multiplex PCR, and TCRdb kept only the in-frame ones, dropping some. The table records hundreds of thousands of clones, 85% to 95% of them present only once. The source of this sequence is a man between 25 and 39 years old in good health. Sequences were obtained from naive CD8+ T cells sorted from blood.

The CDR3 spells CASSLGTTNEQFF. The CDR3 DNA reads TGTGCCAGCAGCTTAGGGACGACGAATGAGCAGTTCTTC. The V call is TRBV11-3, the J call TRBJ2-1; D gene ambiguous. This CDR3 has 13 amino acids. The germline V gene has CDR1 SGHNT and CDR2 YENEEA. Trimming removed 1 base at V and 7 bases at J, with 8 bases between. Filled out from reference TRBV11-3 and TRBJ2-1, the complete variable domain reads EAGVVQSPRYKIIEKKQPVAFWCNPISGHNTLYWYLQNLGQGPELLIRYENEEAVDDSQLPKDRFSAERLKGVDSTLKIQPAELGDSAVYLCASSLGTTNEQFFGPGTRLTVL.